A single sample is the source of the 15 T cell receptor beta chains below, sequenced in a study of liver allograft versus peripheral blood T cells (dated by TCRdb to 2018 to 2020). Regarding the complete study: T cell receptor repertoires present within transplanted livers were compared with repertoires in the peripheral blood of liver transplant recipients.

The instrument given in TCRdb is Illumina MiSeq. TCRdb passed the public sequencing reads through fastp at Q25 and MiXCR, retaining productive beta sequences. Identical CDR3 proteins give one entry, which carries the most common genes and DNA. The sample data list 6,000 or so distinct CDR3 sequences, and roughly a sixth of these were observed just once. Of the sample, about 47% falls within the top ten clones. Receptors were obtained from a human patient who had a liver transplant. The graft donor may be the source of some T cells after a transplant.

This clonotype showed up many times. The chain links TRBV15 to TRBJ1-6; weak D call: TRBD1 (5 bases). V lost 8 bases to trimming and J lost 9 bases, with 20 bases between them. Germline values: CDR1 LNHNV, CDR2 YYDKDF (reference sequence). This CDR3 has 15 residues. In DNA form, the CDR3 reads TGTGCCACCTCCCTCCGGGACGAAGGACCTTCACCCCTCCACTTT. It is translated as CATSLRDEGPSPLHF.

This clonotype was found many times. The V gene is TRBV27, the J gene TRBJ1-5; tentative D call: TRBD1 (5 bases). Germline V CDR1 and CDR2: MNHEY, SMNVEV (reference sequence). The CDR3 is 16 amino acids. V lost 4 bases to trimming and J lost 0 bases, with 13 bases between them. The CDR3 DNA reads TGTGCCAGCAGTTCAAGGAGGGGATCTAGCAATCAGCCCCAGCATTTT. This gives the protein CASSSRRGSSNQPQHF.

This clonotype has at least ten counts. The chain combines TRBV6-6 with TRBJ2-7; unclear D gene. This CDR3 is 13 amino acids long. Germline CDR1 is MNHNY and CDR2 is SVGAGI (reference sequence). Trimming took off 4 bases at V and 5 bases at J, with 12 bases between the two ends. CDR3 amino acids: CASSLFFRDEQYF. The CDR3, as DNA: TGTGCCAGCAGTTTATTCTTTAGGGACGAGCAGTACTTC.

This clonotype showed up just a few times. The CDR3 nucleotides are TGTGCCAGCAGCTTAGCGGGAGGCTCCTACGAGCAGTACTTC. Its protein is CASSLAGGSYEQYF. The rearrangement uses TRBV11-2 and TRBJ2-7, with TRBD2 matching over 7 bases. This CDR3 has 14 residues. CDR1 is SGHAT and CDR2 is FQNNGV in the germline V gene. V was clipped by 1 base and J by 0 bases; unmatched bases: 0.

With regard to this clonotype: One end of the junction is discordant with germline, which a read error may explain. The V and J genes are TRBV20-1 and TRBJ1-1; TRBD1 might be the D (5 bases). Germline V gene lookup returns CDR1 DFQATT and CDR2 SNEGSKA (reference sequence). CDR3 length: 14 amino acids. CDR3 sequence: CSARDFYTGPEAFF. The DNA for the CDR3 is TGCAGTGCGAGAGACTTCTATACAGGTCCCGAAGCTTTCTTT.

This sequence joins TRBV12-3 or TRBV12-4 and TRBJ2-1; perhaps D is TRBD1 or TRBD2 (5 bases each). V lost 8 bases, J lost 7 bases, and 15 bases lay in between. The CDR3 loop spans 13 amino acids. CDR3 DNA sequence: TGTGCCAGCTTCGAGGGCAGGGTAAATGAGCAGTTCTTC. Translating it yields CASFEGRVNEQFF.

V is TRBV7-9 and J is TRBJ2-3, with D perhaps matching TRBD1 (6 bases). The CDR3 runs to 16 residues. Germline CDR1 SEHNR, CDR2 FQNEAQ (reference sequence). The ends were cut back, 2 bases at V and 3 bases at J, with 15 bases in the middle. The CDR3 sequence is CASSLPRDIRTDTQYF. The CDR3 coding sequence is TGTGCCAGCAGCTTACCCCGGGACATCAGGACAGATACGCAGTATTTT. The full variable domain, in which reference TRBV7-9 and TRBJ2-3 provide the parts outside the CDR3, is DTGVSQNPRHKITKRGQNVTFRCDPISEHNRLYWYRQTLGQGPEFLTYFQNEAQLEKSRLLSDRFSAERPKGSFSTLEIQRTEQGDSAMYLCASSLPRDIRTDTQYFGPGTRLTVL.

On this clonotype itself: Just one base apart from a much larger clone, this may be a read error. The CDR3 loop is CASNLDKYTGELFF. CDR3 nucleotides: TGTGCCAGCAATCTCGACAAATACACCGGGGAGCTGTTTTTT. The chain links TRBV27 to TRBJ2-2; no reliable D call. The ends were cut back, 7 bases at V and 3 bases at J, with 12 bases in the middle. This CDR3 is 14 amino acids long. The V gene's germline CDR1 is MNHEY and CDR2 SMNVEV (reference sequence).

This clonotype was seen at least ten times. J is TRBJ2-7 and V is TRBV5-3, with TRBD1 identical over 11 bases. TRBV5-3 is treated as an ORF (open reading frame) with a function not yet certain. The CDR3 has 16 amino acids. With V trimmed by 4 bases and J by 2 bases, 8 bases remained unmatched. DNA for the CDR3: TGTGCCAGAAGCGTGTTGGGGGACAGGGGGGCCTACGAGCAGTACTTC. Its protein product is CARSVLGDRGAYEQYF.

CDR3 DNA: TGTGCCAGTAGTCCGGAACTAGCGGGAGGGTGGGAGCAGTACTTC. Its translation is CASSPELAGGWEQYF. The gene calls are TRBV19 and TRBJ2-7, with TRBD2 matching 13 bases. Germline trimming cut 5 bases from V and 7 bases from J; bases unmatched to any gene: 8. The length of the CDR3 is 15 residues. CDR1 LNHDA and CDR2 SQIVND come from the germline V gene (reference sequence).

This clonotype has just a few counts. The chain has TRBV12-3 or TRBV12-4 and TRBJ1-5, with D uncertain. V was clipped by 7 bases and J by 2 bases, with 12 bases between them. The CDR3 is 14 residues long. The CDR3 DNA sequence: TGTGCCAGCACCCTTTCTGGGGGCAATCAGCCCCAGCATTTT. Translation: CASTLSGGNQPQHF.

This clonotype was seen many times. The chain employs TRBV5-6 and TRBJ1-2, with 9 bases identical to TRBD1. The CDR3 spans 16 residues. J lost 0 bases, V lost 5 bases, and 8 bases had no gene match. Germline V gene data show CDR1 as SGHDT and CDR2 as YYEEEE. The CDR3 spells CASRGDRDGANYGYTF. The DNA for the CDR3 is TGTGCCAGCAGGGGGGACAGGGACGGGGCTAACTATGGCTACACCTTC.

By frequency in the sample, this clonotype is medium-sized. The rearrangement joins TRBV27 to TRBJ2-6; 10 bases fit TRBD2. The germline gives CDR1 MNHEY, CDR2 SMNVEV (reference sequence). This CDR3 is built from 17 residues. With 3 bases clipped from V and 1 base from J, the junction kept 3 bases outside the gene matches. CDR3 bases: TGTGCCAGCAGTTTCCTAGCGGGAGATTCTGGGGCCAACGTCCTGACTTTC. Its protein product is CASSFLAGDSGANVLTF. Using reference TRBV27 and TRBJ2-6 for the parts outside the CDR3, the full variable domain is EAQVTQNPRYLITVTGKKLTVTCSQNMNHEYMSWYRQDPGLGLRQIYYSMNVEVTDKGDVPEGYKVSRKEKRNFPLILESPSPNQTSLYFCASSFLAGDSGANVLTFGAGSRLTVL.

This clonotype was seen ten or more times. The V and J genes are TRBV5-4 and TRBJ2-6; the D gene is possibly TRBD1 (5 bases). V dropped 7 bases and J dropped 3 bases, with 11 bases sitting between them. There are 14 residues in the CDR3. Germline CDR1 SGHNT, CDR2 YYREEE (reference sequence). CDR3 sequence (DNA): TGTGCCAGCCCAGGGCCTAATGGGGCCAACGTCCTGACTTTC. Translated, it gives CASPGPNGANVLTF.

The rearrangement links TRBV28 to TRBJ2-7; D not resolved. Germline-derived CDR1 and CDR2 are MDHEN and SYDVKM. Trimming stripped 2 bases from V and 0 bases from J, with 11 bases between. This CDR3 region has 15 residues. The CDR3 sequence: CASSLLLYSSYEQYF. DNA for the CDR3: TGTGCCAGCAGTTTACTCCTGTACAGCTCCTACGAGCAGTACTTC. Supplemented by reference TRBV28 and TRBJ2-7, the full variable domain reads DVKVTQSSRYLVKRTGEKVFLECVQDMDHENMFWYRQDPGLGLRLIYFSYDVKMKEKGDIPEGYSVSREKKERFSLILESASTNQTSMYLCASSLLLYSSYEQYFGPGTRLTVT.